This TCR beta chain was captured in a study of T cell changes during pregnancy in multiple sclerosis. This CDR3 spans 14 amino acids. From germline, CDR1 is SNHLY and CDR2 FYNNEI. V shed 5 bases and J shed 4 bases, with 15 bases lying between them. Some clones are missing from TCRdb's copy, which holds only in-frame ones; the method was immunoSEQ multiplex PCR. The sample carries 30,000 to 45,000 clones, about 90% recorded once. The rearrangement joins TRBV2 to TRBJ2-7; D is perhaps TRBD1 (6 bases). Sequencing used CD8+ T cells from peripheral blood mononuclear cells, obtained before pregnancy. The receptor was isolated from a female donor with multiple sclerosis, enrolled in a pregnancy study. The CDR3 here is CASSSTGGRYEQYF. The CDR3 nucleotides are TGTGCCAGCAGTTCGACAGGAGGTCGTTACGAGCAGTACTTC.